The 24 T cell receptor beta chains given below trace back to one sample, sequenced in a study of graft-versus-host responses after intestinal transplantation. Sequencing was performed with immunoSEQ multiplex PCR; in TCRdb, only in-frame clones are kept and a portion is missing. Found here are about 71,000 clones, approximately 96% of them singletons; the top ten hold 0.53%. These receptors are not linked to any known antigen. This specimen was unstimulated CD8+ T cells sorted from spleen or lymph node cells, taken before intestinal transplant. All receptors derive from a human donor who received an intestinal transplant.

There are a few counts of this clone. The chain links TRBV6-5 to TRBJ1-2; D might be TRBD1 (6 bases). There are 15 residues in the CDR3. The ends were cut back, 2 bases at V and 2 bases at J, with 12 bases in the middle. Germline assignment: CDR1 MNHEY and CDR2 SVGAGI. The CDR3 sequence: CASSYTTGSNYGYTF. CDR3 coding DNA: TGTGCCAGCAGTTACACGACAGGATCAAACTATGGCTACACCTTC.

This chain joins TRBV27 and TRBJ1-5, with D perhaps matching TRBD1 (5 bases). Trimming took 0 bases from V and 5 from J, leaving 14 bases between them. CDR3 length: 16 amino acids. Germline CDR1 and CDR2: MNHEY and SMNVEV (reference sequence). CDR3 in amino acids: CASSLSGLQADQPQHF. The DNA of the CDR3 is TGTGCCAGCAGTTTATCGGGACTCCAGGCAGATCAGCCCCAGCATTTT.

A word on this clone: Within the sample, other DNA sequences also encode this same CDR3. V and J are TRBV9 and TRBJ2-3; D perhaps matches TRBD2 (6 bases). Per the germline V gene, CDR1 is SGDLS and CDR2 is YYNGEE. The germline V and J ends were trimmed by 0 bases and 0 bases, with 8 bases remaining between them. The CDR3 is 15 amino acids. The CDR3, as DNA: TGTGCCAGCAGCGTAGACGGAGGGAGCACAGATACGCAGTATTTT. This encodes CASSVDGGSTDTQYF.

The chain recombines TRBV6-5 with TRBJ2-7; 8 bases agree with TRBD1. V shed 2 bases, J shed 3 bases, and the junction held 3 bases outside the gene matches. The germline gives CDR1 MNHEY, CDR2 SVGAGI. The length of the CDR3 is 14 residues. The CDR3 bases are TGTGCCAGCAGTTACAATGGACAGGGCTACGAGCAGTACTTC. Protein product: CASSYNGQGYEQYF.

The rearrangement joins TRBV4-1 to TRBJ2-1; no definite D call. The CDR3 runs 13 residues. The germline gives CDR1 MGHRA, CDR2 YSYEKL. Trimming removed 0 bases at V and 2 bases at J, with 2 bases between. Here the CDR3 DNA reads TGCGCCAGCAGCCAAGAGACCTACAATGAGCAGTTCTTC. This gives the protein CASSQETYNEQFF.

This chain connects TRBV5-3 to TRBJ1-2; 7 nucleotides match TRBD1. TRBV5-3 is known as an ORF, though its function is uncertain. The CDR3 is 11 residues long. V shed 7 bases and J 4 bases; nucleotides not matched to a gene: 1. The CDR3 nucleotides are TGTGCCAGAGACAGGGCCTATGGCTACACCTTC. This translates into CARDRAYGYTF.

The chain links TRBV28 to TRBJ1-4; no clear D. V lost 1 base and J lost 5, with 11 bases in between. This CDR3 spans 15 amino acids. CDR1 MDHEN and CDR2 SYDVKM come from the germline V gene. This chain's CDR3 is CASSLSPRANEKLFF. CDR3 in DNA: TGTGCCAGCAGTTTATCGCCGCGGGCAAATGAAAAACTGTTTTTT.

This clone occurred a few times. The chain couples TRBV19 to TRBJ1-4; D not resolved. Germline loops: CDR1 LNHDA, CDR2 SQIVND (reference sequence). This CDR3 has 13 residues. Trimming cost V 6 bases and J 9 bases, with 14 bases left between them. The CDR3, as DNA: TGTGCCAGTAGGCATAGGGTAACGAAAAAACTGTTTTTT. It translates to CASRHRVTKKLFF.

The chain is built from TRBV27 and TRBJ2-1; 8 nucleotides match TRBD1. This CDR3 comprises 19 residues. Germline assignment: CDR1 MNHEY and CDR2 SMNVEV (reference sequence). Trimming at V came to 3 bases and at J to 3 bases, leaving 16 bases not matched to a gene. The CDR3 DNA follows: TGTGCCAGCAGTTTGTTTTGGGCCAGGGGGCTCCTAGACTACAATGAGCAGTTCTTC. Encoded protein: CASSLFWARGLLDYNEQFF.

The CDR3 here is CASSFGWSNTEAFF. The CDR3, as DNA: TGTGCCAGCAGCTTCGGTTGGAGCAACACTGAAGCTTTCTTT. The genes are TRBV5-5 and TRBJ1-1, with D unclear. The germline gives CDR1 SGHKS, CDR2 YYEKEE (reference sequence). V shed 2 bases and J shed 2 bases, with 10 bases lying between them. The CDR3 contains 14 residues.

V usage is TRBV7-3 and J usage is TRBJ2-1; TRBD2 agrees at 7 bases. The CDR3 loop spans 13 amino acids. Per the germline V gene, CDR1 is SGHTA and CDR2 is FQGTGA. V lost 4 bases to trimming and J lost 7 bases; unmatched junction nucleotides: 4. In DNA, the CDR3 is TGTGCCAGCAGCTCGGGACTATATAATGAGCAGTTCTTC. It is translated as CASSSGLYNEQFF.

This chain uses TRBV9 with TRBJ2-3; 8 bases map to TRBD1. The junction had 5 bases not matched to a gene; V was cut back by 4 bases and J by 4 bases. CDR3 length: 14 amino acids. Germline CDR1 SGDLS, CDR2 YYNGEE. The CDR3 DNA sequence: TGTGCCAGCAGCCCGGACAGGGCCGCAGATACGCAGTATTTT. Its protein product is CASSPDRAADTQYF.

The CDR3 DNA sequence: TGTGCCAGCAGCGTAGAGCCTCAACTAGCGGGAGGGCCATGGGAGCAGTTCTTC. This encodes CASSVEPQLAGGPWEQFF. The chain carries TRBV9 and TRBJ2-1; 13 bases are shared with TRBD2. With V trimmed by 0 bases and J by 10 bases, 13 bases remained unmatched. There are 18 residues in the CDR3. Germline CDR1 and CDR2: SGDLS and YYNGEE.

The chain links TRBV5-1 to TRBJ1-2; a weak D match, TRBD1 (5 bases). The germline CDR1 and CDR2 sequences are SGHRS and YFSETQ. This CDR3 spans 15 amino acids. The germline V and J ends were trimmed by 3 bases and 4 bases, with 16 bases remaining between them. This CDR3 reads CASSSRDPLSYGYTF. The CDR3, as DNA: TGCGCCAGCAGCTCCCGGGACCCGTTGAGCTATGGCTACACCTTC. The whole variable domain, filled in from reference TRBV5-1 and TRBJ1-2, reads KAGVTQTPRYLIKTRGQQVTLSCSPISGHRSVSWYQQTPGQGLQFLFEYFSETQRNKGNFPGRFSGRQFSNSRSEMNVSTLELGDSALYLCASSSRDPLSYGYTFGSGTRLTVV.

The chain joins TRBV6-5 to TRBJ2-3; D tentatively fits TRBD1 or TRBD2 (6 bases each). V was trimmed by 5 bases and J by 6 bases, leaving 15 bases between them. The CDR3 has 14 amino acids. The germline CDR1 and CDR2 sequences are MNHEY and SVGAGI. The CDR3 DNA reads TGTGCCAGCAGTCCCATGACAGGAGGGGATACGCAGTATTTT. Its translation is CASSPMTGGDTQYF.

The rearrangement joins TRBV28 to TRBJ1-2; 7 positions agree with TRBD1. This CDR3 spans 16 amino acids. From germline, CDR1 is MDHEN and CDR2 SYDVKM. V lost 3 bases and J lost 1; bases outside the gene matches: 8. CDR3 nucleotides: TGTGCCAGCAGTTTCGAGGGGGCCCCAGATAACTATGGCTACACCTTC. Translation: CASSFEGAPDNYGYTF.

The V and J genes are TRBV13 and TRBJ2-7; TRBD2 matches at 9 bases. Germline assignment: CDR1 PRHDT and CDR2 FYEKMQ (reference sequence). The V segment lost 5 bases and the J segment 1 base; nucleotides outside the gene matches: 6. This CDR3 has 15 residues. CDR3 nucleotides: TGTGCCAGCAGCCCTTCGACTAGCGGATCCTACGAGCAGTACTTC. It codes for CASSPSTSGSYEQYF.

This chain uses TRBV29-1 with TRBJ1-3; no reliable D call. Per germline, CDR1 SQVTM and CDR2 ANQGSEA. The CDR3 is made up of 12 amino acids. V lost 6 bases to trimming and J lost 4 bases, with 10 bases between them. DNA for the CDR3: TGCAGCGTGAGAGCAAGCGGAAACACCATATATTTT. Translation gives CSVRASGNTIYF.

The V call is TRBV28, the J call TRBJ2-5; 8 bases are a match to TRBD2. CDR3 size: 14 residues. Germline V CDR1 and CDR2: MDHEN, SYDVKM. The ends lost 6 bases at V and 6 bases at J; junction bases unmatched: 9. For the CDR3, the DNA is TGTGCCAGCAGCATAGCGGGATGGGTAAAGACCCAGTACTTC. This codes for CASSIAGWVKTQYF.

CDR3 nucleotide sequence: TGTGCCAGCACGTCGACAGCAAACACTGAAGCTTTCTTT. It codes for CASTSTANTEAFF. The chain is built from TRBV6-5 and TRBJ1-1, with TRBD1 as a possible D gene (5 bases). V lost 7 bases and J 2 bases, leaving 11 bases between the germline ends. The length of the CDR3 is 13 residues. Germline CDR1 MNHEY, CDR2 SVGAGI.

CDR3 DNA: TGTGCCAGCAGCTCACAAGATCAGGATACATTGAACTTCCAAGAGACCCAGTACTTC. Translating gives CASSSQDQDTLNFQETQYF. V usage is TRBV7-9 and J usage is TRBJ2-5; no firm D call. Deletions cut 4 bases from V and 1 base from J, with 25 bases between. Germline CDR1 reads SEHNR; CDR2 reads FQNEAQ (reference sequence). This CDR3 has 19 residues.

This clone was observed a single time. This CDR3 is CASSPWAGGNTEAFF. The DNA of the CDR3 is TGTGCCAGCAGCCCCTGGGCGGGGGGGAACACTGAAGCTTTCTTT. This chain uses TRBV11-3 with TRBJ1-1; tentatively, D is TRBD1 (5 bases). There are 15 residues in the CDR3. CDR1 and CDR2 (germline): SGHNT, YENEEA. V lost 5 bases and J lost 1, with 14 bases in between.

This clone was seen just once. V gene TRBV18 combines with J gene TRBJ2-1, with 14 bases aligning to TRBD2. V shed 2 bases, J shed 10 bases, and the junction held 10 bases outside the gene matches. Germline V gene sequence: CDR1 KGHSH, CDR2 LQKENI. CDR3 size: 17 residues. The CDR3 DNA sequence: TGTGCCAGCTCACCATCGCCGGGACTAGCGGGAGCGTGGGAGCAGTTCTTC. Its protein is CASSPSPGLAGAWEQFF.

DNA for the CDR3: TGTGCCAGCAGTTTGAGCCGAAATGAGCAGTTCTTC. Translating gives CASSLSRNEQFF. This chain connects TRBV27 to TRBJ2-1, with D hard to call. V dropped 3 bases and J dropped 7 bases, with 7 bases sitting between them. The CDR3 totals 12 residues. Germline V gene sequence: CDR1 MNHEY, CDR2 SMNVEV (reference sequence).